This T cell receptor (beta chain) was identified in a study of CD8+CD57+ T cells in acquired aplastic anemia. TCR beta VDJ combinations and CDR3 sequences were profiled from genomic DNA. TCRdb called the reads again in MiXCR, with one record for every CDR3 protein. The table includes around 140,000 distinct CDR3 sequences, less than 45% detected once. The CDR3 sequence is 15 residues long. The germline V gene encodes CDR1 MNHNY and CDR2 SVGAGI (reference sequence). The V and J ends lost 2 bases and 0 bases respectively, with 10 bases between them. The genes are TRBV6-6 and TRBJ2-5, with D possibly matching TRBD2 (6 bases). The sample comprised sorted CD4+, CD8+, or CD8+CD57+ T cells (not recorded which) from PBMCs. This clonotype was sampled from a human donor in good health, serving as a control. The CDR3 nucleotides are TGTGCCAGCAGTTACGTGGGACTCGACCAAGAGACCCAGTACTTC. This codes for CASSYVGLDQETQYF.